The TCR beta chain under discussion was sequenced for a study of blood T cell repertoires in COVID-19. As for the study in general: Samples came from the United States, Italy and Spain, spanning acute and convalescent COVID-19. T cells, B-cell-depleted T cells, or PBMCs supplied cDNA or gDNA.

Study processing details: The authors estimated nucleated cell counts from reference gene primer amplification. The method was immunoSEQ multiplex PCR; TCRdb's version includes in-frame clones alone and lacks a portion of them. For V, J and clone size, that table is used; D and trimming come from the DNA. Of about 200,000 clones listed, 60% to 85% were seen once; the top ten hold about 5.5%. Losses at the gene ends were 0 bases for V and 3 bases for J; bases not matched to a gene: 8. Germline-derived CDR1 and CDR2 are SGHRS and YFSETQ. The CDR3 covers 18 residues. The rearrangement uses TRBV5-1 and TRBJ2-2, with 10 bases fitting TRBD2. This sequence was found in a woman in her seventies with acute or convalescent COVID-19. The material sequenced was peripheral blood. CDR3 sequence (DNA): TGCGCCAGCAGCTTGGAACGCGGGACTAGCGTCGACACCGGGGAGCTGTTTTTT. Its translation is CASSLERGTSVDTGELFF.